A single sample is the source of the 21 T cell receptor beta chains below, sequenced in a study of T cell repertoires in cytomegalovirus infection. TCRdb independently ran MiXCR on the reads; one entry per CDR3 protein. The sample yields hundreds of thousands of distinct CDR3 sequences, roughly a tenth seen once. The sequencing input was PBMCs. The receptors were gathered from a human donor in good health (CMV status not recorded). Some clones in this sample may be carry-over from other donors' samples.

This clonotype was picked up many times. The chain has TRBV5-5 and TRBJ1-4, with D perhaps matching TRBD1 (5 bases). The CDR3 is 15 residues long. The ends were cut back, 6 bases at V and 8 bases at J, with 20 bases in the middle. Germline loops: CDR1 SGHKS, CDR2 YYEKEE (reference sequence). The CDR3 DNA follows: TGTGCCAGCACCTTCTCGGGGACTCTTAGCGAAAAACTGTTTTTT. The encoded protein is CASTFSGTLSEKLFF. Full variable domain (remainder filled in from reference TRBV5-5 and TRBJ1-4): DAGVTQSPTHLIKTRGQQVTLRCSPISGHKSVSWYQQVLGQGPQFIFQYYEKEERGRGNFPDRFSARQFPNYSSELNVNALLLGDSALYLCASTFSGTLSEKLFFGSGTQLSVL.

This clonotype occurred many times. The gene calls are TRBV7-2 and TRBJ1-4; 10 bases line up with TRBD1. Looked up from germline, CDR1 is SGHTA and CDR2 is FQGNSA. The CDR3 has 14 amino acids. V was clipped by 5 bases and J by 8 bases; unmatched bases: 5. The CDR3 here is CASSRDRGWEKLFF. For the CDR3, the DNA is TGTGCCAGCAGCCGGGACAGGGGATGGGAAAAACTGTTTTTT.

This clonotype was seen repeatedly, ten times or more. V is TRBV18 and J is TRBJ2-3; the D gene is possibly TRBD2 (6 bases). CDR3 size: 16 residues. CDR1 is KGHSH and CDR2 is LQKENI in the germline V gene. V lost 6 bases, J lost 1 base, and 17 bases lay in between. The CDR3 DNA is TGTGCCAGCTCGCAAAAATCGGGGGACGGCACAGATACGCAGTATTTT. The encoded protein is CASSQKSGDGTDTQYF.

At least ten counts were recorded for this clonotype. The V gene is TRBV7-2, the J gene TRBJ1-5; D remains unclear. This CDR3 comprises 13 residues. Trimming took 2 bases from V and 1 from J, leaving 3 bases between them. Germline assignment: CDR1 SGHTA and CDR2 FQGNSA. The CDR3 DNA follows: TGTGCCAGCAGCTTACGGAGCAATCAGCCCCAGCATTTT. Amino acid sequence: CASSLRSNQPQHF.

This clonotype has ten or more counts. The CDR3 loop is CASSLAGTGGDGYTF. The CDR3 DNA sequence: TGTGCCAGCAGCTTAGCCGGGACAGGGGGCGATGGCTACACCTTC. The chain links TRBV7-9 to TRBJ1-2, with 12 bases that match TRBD1. The length of the CDR3 is 15 residues. Germline V gene lookup returns CDR1 SEHNR and CDR2 FQNEAQ (reference sequence). After removal of 0 bases from V and 6 bases from J, the junction contained 2 bases not matched to a gene.

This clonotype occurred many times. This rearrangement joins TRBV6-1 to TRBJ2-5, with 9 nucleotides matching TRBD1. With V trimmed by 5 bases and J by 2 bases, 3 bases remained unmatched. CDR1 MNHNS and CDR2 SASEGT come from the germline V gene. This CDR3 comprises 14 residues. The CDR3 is CASSWGQGQETQYF. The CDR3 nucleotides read TGTGCCAGCAGTTGGGGACAGGGACAAGAGACCCAGTACTTC.

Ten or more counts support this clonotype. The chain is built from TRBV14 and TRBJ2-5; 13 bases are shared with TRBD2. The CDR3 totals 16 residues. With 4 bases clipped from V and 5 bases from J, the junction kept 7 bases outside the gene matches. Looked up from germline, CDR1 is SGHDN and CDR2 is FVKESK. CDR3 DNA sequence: TGTGCCAGCAGCCTTAGGCGACTAGCGGGGGGTGAGACCCAGTACTTC. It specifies CASSLRRLAGGETQYF.

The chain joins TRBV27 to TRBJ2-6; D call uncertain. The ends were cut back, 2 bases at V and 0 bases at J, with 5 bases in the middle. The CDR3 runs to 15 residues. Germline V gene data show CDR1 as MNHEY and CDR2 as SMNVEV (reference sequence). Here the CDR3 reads CASSLSISGANVLTF. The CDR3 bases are TGTGCCAGCAGTTTAAGTATCTCTGGGGCCAACGTCCTGACTTTC.

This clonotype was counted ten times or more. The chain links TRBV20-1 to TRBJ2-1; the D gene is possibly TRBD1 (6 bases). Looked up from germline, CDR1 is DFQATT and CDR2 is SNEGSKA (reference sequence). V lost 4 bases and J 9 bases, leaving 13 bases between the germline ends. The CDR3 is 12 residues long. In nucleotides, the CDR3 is TGCAGTGCTACGCAGTCAGGGGTTGAGCAGTTCTTC. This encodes CSATQSGVEQFF.

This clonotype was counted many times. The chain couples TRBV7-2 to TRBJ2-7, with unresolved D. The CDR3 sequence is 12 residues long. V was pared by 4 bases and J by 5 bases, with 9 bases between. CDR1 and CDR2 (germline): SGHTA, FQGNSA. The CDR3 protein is CASSSYGDEQYF. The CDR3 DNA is TGTGCCAGCAGCTCCTATGGGGACGAGCAGTACTTC.

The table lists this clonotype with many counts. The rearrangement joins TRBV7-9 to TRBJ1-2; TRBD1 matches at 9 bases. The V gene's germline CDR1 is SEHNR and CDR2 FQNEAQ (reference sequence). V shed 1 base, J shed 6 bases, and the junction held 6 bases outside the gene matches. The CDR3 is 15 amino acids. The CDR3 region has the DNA TGTGCCAGCAGCTTAGGGACAGGGGTCTTGGATGGCTACACCTTC. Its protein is CASSLGTGVLDGYTF.

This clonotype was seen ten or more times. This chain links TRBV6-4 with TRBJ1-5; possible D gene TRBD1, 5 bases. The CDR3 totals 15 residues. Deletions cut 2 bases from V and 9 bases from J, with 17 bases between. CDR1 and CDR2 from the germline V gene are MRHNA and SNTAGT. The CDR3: CASSDPRGLARPQHF. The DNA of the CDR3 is TGTGCCAGCAGTGACCCTAGGGGCCTGGCAAGGCCCCAGCATTTT.

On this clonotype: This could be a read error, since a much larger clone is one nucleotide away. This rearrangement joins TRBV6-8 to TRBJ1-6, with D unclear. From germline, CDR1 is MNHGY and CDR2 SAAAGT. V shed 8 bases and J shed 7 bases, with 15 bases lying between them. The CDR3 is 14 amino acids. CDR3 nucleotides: TGTGCCAGCGGTTCGGACTTCCCAAATTCACCCCTCCACTTT. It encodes CASGSDFPNSPLHF.

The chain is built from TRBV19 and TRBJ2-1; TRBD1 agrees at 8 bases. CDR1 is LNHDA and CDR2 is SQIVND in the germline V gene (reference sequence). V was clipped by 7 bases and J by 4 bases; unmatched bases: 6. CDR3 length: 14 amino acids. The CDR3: CASKTGVLYNEQFF. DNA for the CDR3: TGTGCCAGTAAGACAGGGGTTCTGTACAATGAGCAGTTCTTC.

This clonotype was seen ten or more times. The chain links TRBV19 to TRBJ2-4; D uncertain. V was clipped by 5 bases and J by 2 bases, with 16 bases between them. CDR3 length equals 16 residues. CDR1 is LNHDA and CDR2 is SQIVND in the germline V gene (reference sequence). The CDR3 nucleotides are TGTGCCAGTAGTCCCCGCCCGGGTCAAACCAAAAACATTCAGTACTTC. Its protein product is CASSPRPGQTKNIQYF. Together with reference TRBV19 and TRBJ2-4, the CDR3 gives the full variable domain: DGGITQSPKYLFRKEGQNVTLSCEQNLNHDAMYWYRQDPGQGLRLIYYSQIVNDFQKGDIAEGYSVSREKKESFPLTVTSAQKNPTAFYLCASSPRPGQTKNIQYFGAGTRLSVL.

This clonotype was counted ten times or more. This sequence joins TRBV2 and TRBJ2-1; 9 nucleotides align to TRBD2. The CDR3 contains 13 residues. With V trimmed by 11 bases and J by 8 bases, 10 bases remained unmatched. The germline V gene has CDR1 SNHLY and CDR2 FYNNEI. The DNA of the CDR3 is TGTGCCTCCCAAGGGCGGGGGGGGGATGAGCAGTTCTTC. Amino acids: CASQGRGGDEQFF. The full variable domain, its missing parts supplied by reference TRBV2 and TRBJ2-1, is EPEVTQTPSHQVTQMGQEVILRCVPISNHLYFYWYRQILGQKVEFLVSFYNNEISEKSEIFDDQFSVERPDGSNFTLKIRSTKLEDSAMYFCASQGRGGDEQFFGPGTRLTVL.

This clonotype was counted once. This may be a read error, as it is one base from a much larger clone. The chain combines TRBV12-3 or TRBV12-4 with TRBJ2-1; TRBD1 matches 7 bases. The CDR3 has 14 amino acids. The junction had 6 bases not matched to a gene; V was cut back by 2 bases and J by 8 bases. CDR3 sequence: CASSLHRGFYEQFF. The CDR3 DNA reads TGTGCCAGCAGTTTACACAGGGGATTCTATGAGCAGTTCTTC.

The CDR3 spells CSASPERGGTYNEQFF. CDR3 in DNA: TGCAGTGCTAGTCCTGAGCGGGGGGGAACCTACAATGAGCAGTTCTTC. V is TRBV20-1 and J is TRBJ2-1, with 10 bases aligning to TRBD2. This CDR3 region has 16 residues. Germline CDR1 is DFQATT and CDR2 is SNEGSKA (reference sequence). Trimming took 3 bases from V and 2 from J; bases not matched to a gene: 7.

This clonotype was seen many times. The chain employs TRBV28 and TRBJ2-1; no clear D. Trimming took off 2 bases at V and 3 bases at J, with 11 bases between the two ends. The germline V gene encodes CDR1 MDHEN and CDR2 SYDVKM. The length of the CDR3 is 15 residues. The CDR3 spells CASSLGSLGYNEQFF. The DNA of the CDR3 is TGTGCCAGCAGTTTAGGTAGTCTAGGCTACAATGAGCAGTTCTTC.

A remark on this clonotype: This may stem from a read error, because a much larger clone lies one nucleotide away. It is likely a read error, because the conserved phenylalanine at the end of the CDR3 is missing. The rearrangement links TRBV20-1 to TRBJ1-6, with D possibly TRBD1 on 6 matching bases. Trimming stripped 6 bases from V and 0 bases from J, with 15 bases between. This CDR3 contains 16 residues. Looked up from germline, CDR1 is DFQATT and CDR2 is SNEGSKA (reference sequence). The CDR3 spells CSAPDQGSSYNSPLHL. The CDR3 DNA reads TGCAGTGCGCCAGACCAGGGGAGCTCCTATAATTCACCCCTCCACCTT.

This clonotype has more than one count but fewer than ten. The CDR3 spells CASSWTLTDEQYV. CDR3 DNA: TGTGCCAGCAGCTGGACGTTGACCGACGAGCAGTACGTC. The V and J genes are TRBV28 and TRBJ2-7; no definite D call. Germline V CDR1 and CDR2: MDHEN, SYDVKM. This CDR3 comprises 13 residues. V was trimmed by 6 bases and J by 5 bases, leaving 14 bases between them.